This T cell receptor (beta chain) originates from a study of T-cell memory formation after mild COVID-19. About this clonotype: No antigen is known for it.

Germline CDR1 is MNHNY and CDR2 is SVGAGI (reference sequence). V dropped 6 bases and J dropped 2 bases, with 11 bases sitting between them. The CDR3 has 14 residues. Constant-segment primers were used for 5'RACE, and the resulting TCR alpha and TCR beta cDNA libraries carried sample barcodes and UMIs. TCRdb passed the 5' RACE reads through MiXCR, listing each CDR3 protein once. The sample consists of roughly 120,000 distinct CDR3 sequences, more than 15% of them appearing once. Study-wide findings and caveats: A balance of CD4 and CD8 characterized clones contracting day 15 to 85, whereas later expanders leaned CD4+.

Sequenced input: PBMCs or a T cell subset sorted from them (not recorded which). This clonotype originated in an adult woman who had mild COVID-19 (a few samples of this study predate the infection). Cell type and time point are not known. The chain has TRBV6-6 and TRBJ2-1, with a possible D match to TRBD1 (6 bases). DNA for the CDR3: TGTGCCAGCAGCGGAGAGGGGGCCTACAATGAGCAGTTCTTC. This sequence encodes CASSGEGAYNEQFF.